Listed here are 6 T cell receptor beta chains from one sample, sequenced in a study of blood T cell repertoires in COVID-19. Assay used: immunoSEQ multiplex PCR; TCRdb lists only in-frame clones, some missing. The sample has 300,000 or so clones; 80% to 90% are singletons. The sequencing input was PBMCs or T cells enriched from blood (not recorded which). The source is a woman between 40 and 55 years old with acute COVID-19.

The chain combines TRBV5-1 with TRBJ2-7, with TRBD1 identical over 8 bases. V trimming: 2 bases; J trimming: 5 bases; junction bases outside the gene matches: 6. Germline V gene sequence: CDR1 SGHRS, CDR2 YFSETQ. The CDR3 has 14 residues. The CDR3 protein is CASSFTRGQDEQYF. Written as DNA, the CDR3 is TGCGCCAGCAGCTTTACCAGGGGGCAAGACGAGCAGTACTTC.

The chain uses TRBV6-5 and TRBJ2-7; TRBD1 agrees at 10 bases. The CDR3 has 14 residues. The trim removed 4 bases at V and 6 bases at J, leaving 6 bases unmatched. Germline values: CDR1 MNHEY, CDR2 SVGAGI. CDR3 DNA: TGTGCCAGCAGTTCCCGGGACAGGGGCAGCGAGCAGTACTTC. Its protein is CASSSRDRGSEQYF.

This clone has only a few counts. CDR3 loop: CASTLENTEAFF. For the CDR3, the DNA is TGTGCCAGCACCCTAGAAAACACTGAAGCTTTCTTT. The chain has TRBV12-3 or TRBV12-4 and TRBJ1-1; D call uncertain. The CDR3 spans 12 residues. V lost 7 bases and J lost 2, with 8 bases in between.

The chain carries TRBV10-3 and TRBJ2-5; unclear D gene. The V gene lost 3 bases and the J gene lost 0 bases, with 8 bases spanning the gap. The CDR3 runs to 14 residues. Per germline, CDR1 ENHRY and CDR2 SYGVKD. In nucleotides, the CDR3 is TGTGCCATCAGTGATGAGGCCAACCAAGAGACCCAGTACTTC. This encodes CAISDEANQETQYF.

This rearrangement joins TRBV7-2 to TRBJ1-6; TRBD1 agrees at 7 bases. Germline V gene lookup returns CDR1 SGHTA and CDR2 FQGNSA. V lost 0 bases to trimming and J lost 8 bases; unmatched junction nucleotides: 1. This CDR3 comprises 14 residues. CDR3 coding DNA: TGTGCCAGCAGCTTAGCAGGGGGCGATTCACCCCTCCACTTT. Translating gives CASSLAGGDSPLHF.

The chain combines TRBV18 with TRBJ2-2, with unresolved D. Germline-derived CDR1 and CDR2 are KGHSH and LQKENI. This CDR3 is built from 14 residues. Trimming stripped 1 base from V and 3 bases from J, with 6 bases between. In nucleotides, the CDR3 is TGTGCCAGCTCACCACAGTCGGACACCGGGGAGCTGTTTTTT. The encoded protein is CASSPQSDTGELFF.